This entry is about one T cell receptor (beta chain). Germline CDR1 is GTSNPN and CDR2 is SVGIG (reference sequence). V lost 1 base and J lost 2; bases outside the gene matches: 21. The CDR3 is 20 amino acids. The sample originates from a study of shared clonotypes between healthy human individuals. Study information: Those who served as donors were a couple of women and a few men between the ages of 18 and 49.

Assay: immunoSEQ multiplex PCR; the TCRdb copy retains only in-frame clones and omits some. The sample holds about 600,000 clones, 97% seen once. V and J are TRBV30 and TRBJ2-7; 9 nucleotides match TRBD1. Sequenced: naive CD4+ T cells sorted from blood. Subset in this sample: CD45RA+ positively selected. The clonotype originates from a woman in her thirties in good health. The CDR3 sequence: CAWSAGTGLRREGQAYEQYF. The CDR3 DNA follows: TGTGCCTGGAGTGCGGGGACAGGGCTAAGAAGAGAAGGGCAAGCCTACGAGCAGTACTTC.